Listed here is a single T cell receptor beta chain. Its specificity is unknown. In germline, CDR1 is MDHEN, CDR2 SYDVKM. Trimming took 5 bases from V and 4 from J; bases not matched to a gene: 2. The CDR3 totals 14 residues. The sample is drawn from a study of T cell repertoires in cytomegalovirus infection. Findings of the study overall: Accumulated public TCR beta family frequency recognized individuals carrying CMV together with the relevant HLA.

TCRdb re-called the reads with MiXCR, one entry per CDR3 protein. This sample has 200,000 to 250,000 distinct CDR3 sequences, with roughly 22% found just once. The sequenced sample was CD8+ T cells from PBMCs. The receptor's source is a human donor in good health (CMV status not recorded). Some clones in this sample may be carry-over from other donors' samples. This rearrangement joins TRBV28 to TRBJ2-1, with 10 nucleotides matching TRBD2. The CDR3 is CASSGLAVYNEQFF. DNA for the CDR3: TGTGCCAGCAGTGGACTAGCGGTTTACAATGAGCAGTTCTTC.